What follows are 25 T cell receptor beta chains derived from one specimen sequenced in a study of tumor-infiltrating lymphocytes in primary liver carcinoma. For blood RNA, unsorted whole blood served as the source, and germline DNA was extracted too. With a constant-region primer, TCR beta cDNA was made from approximately 500 ng of total RNA. For TCR beta, libraries were produced by three nested multiplex PCR rounds using slightly modified ARM-PCR. In the first two PCR rounds, TRBV1-TRBV30 forward primers were paired with a C-beta reverse primer, and each round lasted roughly 10 cycles. Each CDR3 protein gets one entry after TCRdb re-called the multiplex PCR reads with MiXCR. Here the sample spans some 320,000 distinct CDR3 sequences, roughly 60% being singletons. The specimen was peripheral blood. The receptors stem from a man in his forties with primary liver carcinoma and hepatitis B virus infection.

The gene calls are TRBV7-8 and TRBJ2-7; D possibly matches TRBD1 or TRBD2 (5 bases each). The germline V gene has CDR1 SGHVS and CDR2 FQNEAQ. V was shortened by 6 bases and J by 3 bases, with 9 bases between the two germline ends. The CDR3 runs to 12 residues. CDR3 region: CASRGEFYEQYF. The CDR3 nucleotides are TGTGCCAGCAGGGGGGAATTCTACGAGCAGTACTTC.

As for this clonotype: It may be a read error: a sequence one base away is much more abundant. The chain combines TRBV10-1 with TRBJ2-1; maybe TRBD1 (5 bases). Germline loops: CDR1 WNHNN, CDR2 SYGVQD (reference sequence). V was clipped by 0 bases and J by 8 bases, with 14 bases between them. This CDR3 has 15 residues. The CDR3 DNA is TGCGCCAGCAGTGAGTCCGCAGGGTTCCACCATGAGCAGTTCTTC. Translated: CASSESAGFHHEQFF.

The chain is built from TRBV4-1 and TRBJ2-2; 10 nucleotides match TRBD2. CDR1 and CDR2 (germline): MGHRA, YSYEKL. The trim removed 4 bases at V and 7 bases at J, leaving 9 bases unmatched. The CDR3 spans 16 residues. CDR3 in amino acids: CASSRDSGRPNGELFF. The CDR3 nucleotides read TGCGCCAGCAGCCGAGATAGCGGGAGGCCCAACGGGGAGCTGTTTTTT.

Points on this clonotype: A much larger clone differs by one base, so this may be a read error. The gene calls are TRBV7-8 and TRBJ2-3, with TRBD2 as a possible D gene (5 bases). From germline, CDR1 is SGHVS and CDR2 FQNEAQ. This CDR3 has 15 amino acids. The CDR3 here is CASSFGGFFTDMQYF. CDR3 nucleotides: TGTGCCAGCAGCTTTGGCGGGTTTTTCACAGATATGCAGTATTTT.

Notes on this clonotype: It may be a read error: a sequence one base away is much more abundant. This sequence joins TRBV12-3 or TRBV12-4 and TRBJ2-1; D unclear. The length of the CDR3 is 11 residues. CDR3 sequence (DNA): TGTGCCAGCAGCACTCGCAATGGGCAGTTCTTC. This translates into CASSTRNGQFF.

This clonotype was seen a handful of times. V usage is TRBV4-1 and J usage is TRBJ2-1; D gene unclear. This CDR3 is 19 amino acids long. Trimming left V 1 base short and J 7 bases short, with 26 bases between. CDR1 and CDR2 from the germline V gene are MGHRA and YSYEKL. CDR3 in amino acids: CASSQATSAPPRPKNEQFF. CDR3 coding DNA: TGCGCCAGCAGCCAAGCCACTTCGGCCCCACCAAGACCGAAAAATGAGCAGTTCTTC.

Concerning this clonotype: This may be a read error, as it is one base from a much larger clone. J is TRBJ2-1 and V is TRBV6-1; no definite D call. Deletions cut 1 base from V and 9 bases from J, with 10 bases between. Germline V gene data show CDR1 as MNHNS and CDR2 as SASEGT. The CDR3 is 13 residues long. Here the CDR3 reads CASSEVGTGEQFF. The CDR3 coding sequence is TGTGCCAGCAGTGAAGTTGGAACGGGTGAGCAGTTCTTC.

Worth noting for this clonotype: This sequence may be a read error, since a much larger clone differs from it by one base. The chain uses TRBV29-1 and TRBJ2-5; 9 nucleotides align to TRBD2. The CDR3 is 19 residues long. V lost 8 bases and J lost 4; bases outside the gene matches: 26. Germline V gene sequence: CDR1 SQVTM, CDR2 ANQGSEA. CDR3 sequence: CSIAWPQGASGTSVETQYF. The CDR3, as DNA: TGCAGCATTGCTTGGCCTCAGGGAGCTAGCGGGACCTCGGTAGAGACCCAGTACTTC.

The chain couples TRBV5-8 to TRBJ2-1; 10 positions match TRBD1. The CDR3 length is 15 residues. Germline loops: CDR1 SGHTS, CDR2 YDEGEE. The V and J ends lost 2 bases and 8 bases, in that order; junction bases with no gene match: 7. The CDR3 reads CASSLPGQGYDEQFF. The CDR3 DNA reads as TGTGCCAGCAGCTTACCGGGACAGGGGTACGATGAGCAGTTCTTC. The full variable domain, rest sourced from reference TRBV5-8 and TRBJ2-1, is EAGVTQSPTHLIKTRGQQATLRCSPISGHTSVYWYQQALGLGLQFLLWYDEGEERNRGNFPPRFSGRQFPNYSSELNVNALELEDSALYLCASSLPGQGYDEQFFGPGTRLTVL.

This clonotype appeared once. Germline is not matched at one junction end, which may reflect a read error. V and J are TRBV11-2 and TRBJ2-2, with D perhaps being TRBD1 or TRBD2 (5 bases each). Germline V CDR1 and CDR2: SGHAT, FQNNGV. The CDR3 length is 17 residues. The DNA of the CDR3 is TGTGCCAGCAGCTTTAGGGCAGGGTGGGGAGACACCGGGAAGCTGCTTTTT. This codes for CASSFRAGWGDTGKLLF.

The table lists this clonotype with many counts. This chain uses TRBV6-1 with TRBJ1-2; possible D gene TRBD1, 5 bases. The germline V gene has CDR1 MNHNS and CDR2 SASEGT. With 2 bases removed from V and 2 bases from J, the gap between germline ends came to 12 bases. The CDR3 has 15 amino acids. Written as DNA, the CDR3 is TGTGCCAGCAGTGAACGGGGGGGAGGAAACTATGGCTACACCTTC. This translates into CASSERGGGNYGYTF.

This clonotype was picked up many times. This chain joins TRBV29-1 and TRBJ2-3; the D gene is possibly TRBD2 (6 bases). V lost 0 bases, J lost 1 base, and 11 bases lay in between. CDR1 is SQVTM, CDR2 ANQGSEA, per germline. There are 15 residues in the CDR3. DNA of the CDR3: TGCAGCGTTGAAGATAGCGGCGGACGCACAGATACGCAGTATTTT. It yields the protein CSVEDSGGRTDTQYF.

This clonotype was seen only a few times. The chain combines TRBV5-1 with TRBJ2-2; 9 nucleotides agree with TRBD2. This CDR3 comprises 14 residues. Germline CDR1 and CDR2: SGHRS and YFSETQ. The V and J ends lost 4 bases and 7 bases, in that order; junction bases with no gene match: 5. CDR3 protein: CASSRGLALGELFF. CDR3 DNA sequence: TGCGCCAGCAGCCGCGGACTAGCGCTCGGGGAGCTGTTTTTT.

This clonotype was counted between two and nine times. The V call is TRBV5-4, the J call TRBJ2-7, with 11 positions matching TRBD1. The V gene's germline CDR1 is SGHNT and CDR2 YYREEE (reference sequence). The length of the CDR3 is 16 residues. Trimming at V came to 4 bases and at J to 3 bases, leaving 9 bases not matched to a gene. The CDR3 bases are TGTGCCAGCAGCCCCCGATCCGGGACAGGGGGCTACGAGCAGTACTTC. This codes for CASSPRSGTGGYEQYF. Complete variable domain (other parts from reference TRBV5-4 and TRBJ2-7): ETGVTQSPTHLIKTRGQQVTLRCSSQSGHNTVSWYQQALGQGPQFIFQYYREEENGRGNFPPRFSGLQFPNYSSELNVNALELDDSALYLCASSPRSGTGGYEQYFGPGTRLTVT.

The chain has TRBV12-3 or TRBV12-4 and TRBJ2-7; TRBD2 matches 10 bases. This CDR3 spans 14 amino acids. After removal of 5 bases from V and 3 bases from J, the junction contained 4 bases not matched to a gene. As DNA, the CDR3 is TGTGCCAGCAGTATGCGGACTAGCGGCTACGAGCAGTACTTC. Protein: CASSMRTSGYEQYF.

Concerning this clonotype: This is likely a read error, given that the CDR3 carries no conserved phenylalanine or tryptophan at its end. The genes are TRBV11-2 and TRBJ2-7; 7 bases line up with TRBD1. Germline lookup yields CDR1 SGHAT and CDR2 FQNNGV. Trimming removed 5 bases from V and 2 bases from J; junction bases left unmatched: 3. The CDR3 is made up of 13 amino acids. The DNA for the CDR3 is TGTGCCAGCAGCCGGGACAGACCCTACGAGCAGTACATC. This translates into CASSRDRPYEQYI.

The gene calls are TRBV6-1 and TRBJ2-7, with D perhaps assigned TRBD1 or TRBD2 (6 bases each). CDR3 length equals 15 residues. CDR1 is MNHNS, CDR2 SASEGT, per germline. V was trimmed by 0 bases and J by 3 bases, leaving 12 bases between them. CDR3 protein: CASSEALGGYYEQYF. Here the CDR3 DNA reads TGTGCCAGCAGTGAAGCCCTAGGGGGGTACTACGAGCAGTACTTC.

For this clonotype: A much larger clone lies a single base off, so this may be a read error. This sequence joins TRBV6-1 and TRBJ2-1, with D perhaps matching TRBD2 (6 bases). The V gene's germline CDR1 is MNHNS and CDR2 SASEGT. CDR3 length: 18 residues. The CDR3 loop reads CASSEPPTSQSSYNGQFF. The CDR3 DNA reads as TGTGCCAGCAGTGAACCCCCTACTAGCCAAAGCTCCTACAATGGGCAGTTCTTC.

About this clonotype itself: Because the CDR3 is missing its conserved closing phenylalanine or tryptophan, this is likely a read error. The V and J genes are TRBV11-3 and TRBJ2-1; TRBD2 is a possible D gene (5 bases). Germline V gives CDR1 SGHNT, CDR2 YENEEA. Trimming left V 5 bases short and J 2 bases short, with 7 bases between. The CDR3 has 13 residues. CDR3 amino acids: CASSLGTYNEQFL. The CDR3 DNA reads TGTGCCAGCAGCCTCGGGACCTACAATGAGCAGTTCTTA.

This clonotype was seen a few times. This is likely a read error, given that the CDR3 carries no conserved phenylalanine or tryptophan at its end. The chain links TRBV12-3 or TRBV12-4 to TRBJ2-7, with D possibly being TRBD2 (5 bases). This CDR3 is built from 12 residues. V lost 4 bases and J lost 7, with 11 bases in between. This CDR3 is CASSYGGVEQYL. Here the CDR3 DNA reads TGTGCCAGCAGTTACGGAGGTGTTGAGCAGTACCTC.

Turning to this clonotype: No conserved phenylalanine or tryptophan is present at the end of the CDR3, so a read error is the likely explanation. The chain links TRBV6-1 to TRBJ1-1; D gene ambiguous. The CDR3 is made up of 14 amino acids. The germline gives CDR1 MNHNS, CDR2 SASEGT. V dropped 11 bases and J dropped 4 bases, with 20 bases sitting between them. The CDR3 protein is CASEGLGRSTEAFY. The CDR3 nucleotides read TGTGCCTCCGAAGGGTTAGGGCGGAGCACTGAAGCTTTCTAT.

To note about this clonotype: Given a much more abundant clone one base away, this may be a read error. The rearrangement uses TRBV12-3 or TRBV12-4 and TRBJ2-7; D ambiguous. The CDR3 runs 13 residues. Trimming removed 7 bases at V and 4 bases at J, with 14 bases between. The CDR3 sequence is CASIFNGLYEQYF. The DNA of the CDR3 is TGTGCCAGCATTTTTAATGGGTTGTACGAGCAGTACTTC.

The chain has TRBV5-6 and TRBJ2-3; maybe TRBD1 (5 bases). V was shortened by 0 bases and J by 9 bases, with 11 bases between the two germline ends. Germline values: CDR1 SGHDT, CDR2 YYEEEE. The CDR3 spans 13 residues. The chain's CDR3 is CASSLASRVTQYF. In DNA form, the CDR3 reads TGTGCCAGCAGCTTGGCCAGCAGGGTAACGCAGTATTTT. Together with reference TRBV5-6 and TRBJ2-3, the CDR3 gives the full variable domain: DAGVTQSPTHLIKTRGQQVTLRCSPKSGHDTVSWYQQALGQGPQFIFQYYEEEERQRGNFPDRFSGHQFPNYSSELNVNALLLGDSALYLCASSLASRVTQYFGPGTRLTVL.

As regards this clonotype: One end of the junction fails to match germline, which may point to a read error. This chain links TRBV12-3 or TRBV12-4 with TRBJ2-5; no definite D call. CDR3 length: 14 amino acids. The CDR3 spells CANSSDSEGETQYF. For the CDR3, the DNA is TGTGCCAACAGTTCTGACTCAGAAGGAGAGACCCAGTACTTC.

This clonotype appeared a single time. Being one base from a much bigger clone, this may be a read error. This chain connects TRBV6-6 to TRBJ2-1; 10 bases match TRBD1. Germline loops: CDR1 MNHNY, CDR2 SVGAGI (reference sequence). There are 15 residues in the CDR3. The CDR3 protein is CASCYGGQGRNEQFF. CDR3 nucleotides: TGTGCCAGCTGTTACGGGGGACAGGGGCGGAATGAGCAGTTCTTC.